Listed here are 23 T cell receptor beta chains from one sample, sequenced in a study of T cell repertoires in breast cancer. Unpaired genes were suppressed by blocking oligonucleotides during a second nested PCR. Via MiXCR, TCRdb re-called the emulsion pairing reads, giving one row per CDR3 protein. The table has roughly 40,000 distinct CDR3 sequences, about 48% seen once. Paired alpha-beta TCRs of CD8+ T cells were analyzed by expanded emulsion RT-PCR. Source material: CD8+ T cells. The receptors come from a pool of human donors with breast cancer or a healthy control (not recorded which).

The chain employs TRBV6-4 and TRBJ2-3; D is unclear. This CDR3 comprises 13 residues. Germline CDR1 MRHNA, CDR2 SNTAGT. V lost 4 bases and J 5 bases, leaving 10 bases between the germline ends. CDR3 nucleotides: TGTGCCAGCAGTGTCGGCGCTGGAGATACGCAGTATTTT. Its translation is CASSVGAGDTQYF.

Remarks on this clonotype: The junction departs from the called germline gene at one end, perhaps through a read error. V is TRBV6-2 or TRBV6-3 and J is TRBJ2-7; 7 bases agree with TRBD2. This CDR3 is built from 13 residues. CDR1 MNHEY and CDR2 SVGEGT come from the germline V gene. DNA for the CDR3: TGTGCCGGCAGCAAAACGGGGGGATACGAGCAGTACTTC. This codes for CAGSKTGGYEQYF.

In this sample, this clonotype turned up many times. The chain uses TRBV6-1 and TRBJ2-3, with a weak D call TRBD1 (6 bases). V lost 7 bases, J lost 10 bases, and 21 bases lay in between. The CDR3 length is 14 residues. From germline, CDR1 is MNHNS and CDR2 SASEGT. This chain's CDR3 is CASKGTTPTQPQYF. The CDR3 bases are TGTGCCAGCAAGGGGACAACCCCGACGCAGCCGCAGTATTTT.

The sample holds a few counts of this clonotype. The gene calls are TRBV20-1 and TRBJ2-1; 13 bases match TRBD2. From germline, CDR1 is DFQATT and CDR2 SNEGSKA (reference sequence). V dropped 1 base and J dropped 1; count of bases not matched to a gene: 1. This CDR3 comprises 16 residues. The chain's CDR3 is CSARGTSGSSYNEQFF. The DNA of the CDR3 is TGCAGTGCTAGAGGGACTAGCGGGAGTTCCTACAATGAGCAGTTCTTC.

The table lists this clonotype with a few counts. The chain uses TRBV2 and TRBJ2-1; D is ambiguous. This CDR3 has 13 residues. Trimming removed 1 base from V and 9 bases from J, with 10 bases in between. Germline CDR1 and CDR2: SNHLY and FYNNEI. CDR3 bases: TGTGCCAGCAGTGAAGGGTTAGTGGGTGAGCAGTTCTTC. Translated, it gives CASSEGLVGEQFF.

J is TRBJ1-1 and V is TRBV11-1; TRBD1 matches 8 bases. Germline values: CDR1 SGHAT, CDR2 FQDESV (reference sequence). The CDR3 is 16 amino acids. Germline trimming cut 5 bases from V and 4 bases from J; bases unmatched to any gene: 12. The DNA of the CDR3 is TGTGCCAGCAGCCGACACCGGACAGGGACCGTCACTGAAGCTTTCTTT. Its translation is CASSRHRTGTVTEAFF.

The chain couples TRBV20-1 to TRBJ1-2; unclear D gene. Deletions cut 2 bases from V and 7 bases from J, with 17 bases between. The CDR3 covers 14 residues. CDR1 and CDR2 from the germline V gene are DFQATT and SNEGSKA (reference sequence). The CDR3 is CSARSLTLIGGYTF. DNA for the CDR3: TGCAGTGCTAGATCCCTGACCCTCATTGGTGGCTACACCTTC.

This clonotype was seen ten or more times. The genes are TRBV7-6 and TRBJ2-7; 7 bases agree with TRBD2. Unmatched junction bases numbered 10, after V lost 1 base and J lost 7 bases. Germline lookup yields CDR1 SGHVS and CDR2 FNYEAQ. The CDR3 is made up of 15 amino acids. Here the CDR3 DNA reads TGTGCCAGCAGCTTAGGTTCAGGGAGGGCCTGGGAGCAGTACTTC. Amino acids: CASSLGSGRAWEQYF.

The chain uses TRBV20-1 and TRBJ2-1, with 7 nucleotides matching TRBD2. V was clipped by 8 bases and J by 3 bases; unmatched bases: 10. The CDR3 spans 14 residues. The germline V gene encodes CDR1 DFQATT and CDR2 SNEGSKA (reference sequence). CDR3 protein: CSIRGGRDYNEQFF. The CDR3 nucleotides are TGCAGTATCCGGGGAGGGCGCGACTACAATGAGCAGTTCTTC.

CDR3 bases: TGTGCCAGTAGCGCCGACAGGGACACCGGTACGCAGTATTTT. This gives the protein CASSADRDTGTQYF. The rearrangement uses TRBV19 and TRBJ2-3; the match to TRBD1 covers 7 bases. J gave up 8 bases and V 6 bases, and 11 bases lay outside the gene matches. The CDR3 is 14 residues long. Germline CDR1 is LNHDA and CDR2 is SQIVND (reference sequence).

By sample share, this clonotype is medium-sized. CDR3: CASSQDFDDRGEQYF. CDR3 DNA sequence: TGTGCCAGCAGCCAAGATTTCGATGACAGGGGCGAGCAGTACTTC. The J gene is TRBJ2-7, the V gene TRBV3-1; 8 positions agree with TRBD1. Germline values: CDR1 LGHDT, CDR2 YNNKEL (reference sequence). Unmatched junction bases numbered 7, after V lost 0 bases and J lost 6 bases. This CDR3 region has 15 residues.

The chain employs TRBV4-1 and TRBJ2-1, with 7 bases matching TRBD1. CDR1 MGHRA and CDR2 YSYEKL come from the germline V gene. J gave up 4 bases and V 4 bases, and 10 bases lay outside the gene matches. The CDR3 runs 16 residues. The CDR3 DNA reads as TGCGCCAGCAGCCCTTCGCCCGACAGGGTATACAATGAGCAGTTCTTC. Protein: CASSPSPDRVYNEQFF.

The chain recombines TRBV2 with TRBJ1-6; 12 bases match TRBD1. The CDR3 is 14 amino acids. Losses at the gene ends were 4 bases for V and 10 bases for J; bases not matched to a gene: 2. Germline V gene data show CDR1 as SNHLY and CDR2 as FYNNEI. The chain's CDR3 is CASSGDRGLSPLHF. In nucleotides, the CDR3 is TGTGCCAGCAGTGGGGACAGGGGGCTGTCACCCCTCCACTTT. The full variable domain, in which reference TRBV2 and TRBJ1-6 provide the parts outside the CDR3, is EPEVTQTPSHQVTQMGQEVILRCVPISNHLYFYWYRQILGQKVEFLVSFYNNEISEKSEIFDDQFSVERPDGSNFTLKIRSTKLEDSAMYFCASSGDRGLSPLHFGNGTRLTVT.

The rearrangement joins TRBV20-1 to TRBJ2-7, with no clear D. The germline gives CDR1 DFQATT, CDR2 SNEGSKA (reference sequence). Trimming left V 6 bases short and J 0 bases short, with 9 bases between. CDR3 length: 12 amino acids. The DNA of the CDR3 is TGCAGTGCGAGGCGAAGCTCCTACGAGCAGTACTTC. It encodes CSARRSSYEQYF.

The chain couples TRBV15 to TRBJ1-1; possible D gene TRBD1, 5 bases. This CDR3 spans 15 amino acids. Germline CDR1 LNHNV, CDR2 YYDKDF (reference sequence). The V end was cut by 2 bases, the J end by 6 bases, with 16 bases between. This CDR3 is CATSRTRGDYPEAFF. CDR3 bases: TGTGCCACCAGCAGAACGAGAGGGGATTACCCTGAAGCTTTCTTT.

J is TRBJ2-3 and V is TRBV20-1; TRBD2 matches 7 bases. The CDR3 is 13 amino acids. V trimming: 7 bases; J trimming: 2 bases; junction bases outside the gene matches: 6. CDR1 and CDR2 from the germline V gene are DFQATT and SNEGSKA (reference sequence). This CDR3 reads CSDRRDYTDTQYF. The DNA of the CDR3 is TGCAGTGATAGGCGGGACTACACAGATACGCAGTATTTT.

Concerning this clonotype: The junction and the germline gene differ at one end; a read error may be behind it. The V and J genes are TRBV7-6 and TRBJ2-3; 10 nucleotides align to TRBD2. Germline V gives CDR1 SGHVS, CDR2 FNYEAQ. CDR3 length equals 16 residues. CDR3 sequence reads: CASSLALAGVGDMQYF. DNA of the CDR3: TGTGCCAGCAGCTTAGCCCTAGCGGGAGTTGGAGATATGCAGTATTTT.

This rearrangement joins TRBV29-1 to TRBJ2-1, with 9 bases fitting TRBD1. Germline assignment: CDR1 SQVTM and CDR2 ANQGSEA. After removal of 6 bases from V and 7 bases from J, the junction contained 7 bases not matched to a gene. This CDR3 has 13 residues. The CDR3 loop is CSVARDRENEQFF. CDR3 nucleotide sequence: TGCAGCGTGGCCCGGGACAGGGAGAATGAGCAGTTCTTC.

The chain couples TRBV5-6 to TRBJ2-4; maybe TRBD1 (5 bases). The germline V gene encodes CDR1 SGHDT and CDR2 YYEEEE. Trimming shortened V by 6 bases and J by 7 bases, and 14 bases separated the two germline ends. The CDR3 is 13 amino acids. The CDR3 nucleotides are TGTGCCAGCATCCGAGCAGGGATTAACATTCAGTACTTC. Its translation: CASIRAGINIQYF.

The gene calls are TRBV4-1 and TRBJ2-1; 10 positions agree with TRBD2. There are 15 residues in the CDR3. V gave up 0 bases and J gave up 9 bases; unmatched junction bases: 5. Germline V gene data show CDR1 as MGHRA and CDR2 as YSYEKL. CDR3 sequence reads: CASSQEGAGGGEQFF. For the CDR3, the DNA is TGCGCCAGCAGCCAAGAAGGAGCGGGAGGGGGTGAGCAGTTCTTC.

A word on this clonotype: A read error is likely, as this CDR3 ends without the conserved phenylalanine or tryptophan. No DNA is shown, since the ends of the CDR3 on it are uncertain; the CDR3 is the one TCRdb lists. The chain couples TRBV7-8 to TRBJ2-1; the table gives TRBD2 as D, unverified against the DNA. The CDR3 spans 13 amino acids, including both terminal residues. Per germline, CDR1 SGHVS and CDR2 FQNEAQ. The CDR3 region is CANSFGGIEKQLS.

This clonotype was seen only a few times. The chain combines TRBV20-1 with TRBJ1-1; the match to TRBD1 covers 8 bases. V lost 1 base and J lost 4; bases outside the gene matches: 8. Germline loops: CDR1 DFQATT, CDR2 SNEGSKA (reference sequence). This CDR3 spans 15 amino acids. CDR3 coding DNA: TGCAGTGCTAGAGGACAGGGGAGGTTGGTCACTGAAGCTTTCTTT. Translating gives CSARGQGRLVTEAFF.

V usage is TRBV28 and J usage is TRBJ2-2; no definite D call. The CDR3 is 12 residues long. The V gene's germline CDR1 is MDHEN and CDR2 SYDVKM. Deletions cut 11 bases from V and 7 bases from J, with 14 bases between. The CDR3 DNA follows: TGTGCCTCACGATCGGGCATCGGGGAGCTGTTTTTT. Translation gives CASRSGIGELFF.